This TCR beta chain was captured in a study of cytomegalovirus exposure and HLA in healthy donors. Study-level points and caveats: For TCR beta chains, V- and J-gene trimming was later linked to a missense DCLRE1C variant. Immune exposure data for these donors was limited to CMV serostatus.

The PCR made use of 60 Vbeta and 13 Jbeta primers. Data came from immunoSEQ multiplex PCR; TCRdb stores just in-frame clones and leaves some out. Here the sample spans about 120,000 clones, approximately 80% being singletons. The V gene's germline CDR1 is SNHLY and CDR2 FYNNEI. This CDR3 region has 16 residues. V lost 1 base and J 4 bases, leaving 11 bases between the germline ends. Note on this clone: As yet, its antigen is unknown.

The source material was PBMCs. The TCR was taken from a woman in her thirties or forties in good health and CMV-seropositive. The chain couples TRBV2 to TRBJ1-6; D might be TRBD1 (6 bases). CDR3 sequence reads: CASSEEQGAYNSPLHF. Here the CDR3 DNA reads TGTGCCAGCAGTGAAGAACAGGGCGCGTATAATTCACCCCTCCACTTT.